The 19 T cell receptor beta chains listed next were all sequenced from one sample in a study of T-cell memory formation after mild COVID-19. Each CDR3 protein gets one entry after TCRdb re-called the 5' RACE reads with MiXCR. This table has some 120,000 distinct CDR3 sequences, approximately 5.9% appearing once. The material sequenced was PBMCs or a T cell subset sorted from them (not recorded which). The receptors derive from an adult woman who had mild COVID-19 (a few samples of this study predate the infection). Cell type and time point are not known.

The chain employs TRBV12-3 or TRBV12-4 and TRBJ1-1; D not certain. Trimming took off 2 bases at V and 6 bases at J, with 10 bases between the two ends. The CDR3 is made up of 13 amino acids. The CDR3 coding sequence is TGTGCCAGCAGTTTAATGCTCGGGTCTGAAGCTTTCTTT. It encodes CASSLMLGSEAFF.

This clonotype appeared a few times. This chain connects TRBV5-1 to TRBJ2-3, with D perhaps TRBD2 (5 bases). The CDR3 totals 12 residues. Trimming shortened V by 4 bases and J by 6 bases, and 9 bases separated the two germline ends. CDR1 is SGHRS and CDR2 is YFSETQ in the germline V gene. The CDR3 loop is CASSEGGDTQYF. In DNA, the CDR3 is TGCGCCAGCAGCGAAGGCGGGGATACGCAGTATTTT.

V usage is TRBV29-1 and J usage is TRBJ2-4; D is perhaps TRBD1 (5 bases). Germline CDR1 SQVTM, CDR2 ANQGSEA. V lost 5 bases, J lost 0 bases, and 14 bases lay in between. The CDR3 totals 15 residues. In DNA, the CDR3 is TGCAGCGTTTCAGGGTTCTCCCTAGCCAAAAACATTCAGTACTTC. Protein sequence: CSVSGFSLAKNIQYF.

This clonotype was counted at least ten times. V and J are TRBV7-8 and TRBJ1-2; a weak D match, TRBD1 (5 bases). The CDR3 loop spans 12 amino acids. Germline loops: CDR1 SGHVS, CDR2 FQNEAQ. Trimming pared 8 bases from V and 4 bases from J, leaving 11 bases between. This CDR3 reads CASGTTVYGYTF. The CDR3 DNA reads as TGTGCCAGCGGCACGACAGTCTATGGCTACACCTTC.

V and J are TRBV7-2 and TRBJ2-7; TRBD1 agrees at 10 bases. Looked up from germline, CDR1 is SGHTA and CDR2 is FQGNSA. This CDR3 spans 16 amino acids. V trimming: 4 bases; J trimming: 3 bases; junction bases outside the gene matches: 9. In DNA, the CDR3 is TGTGCCAGCAGCTCGCGTTCGGGACAGGGGAACTACGAGCAGTACTTC. Translation: CASSSRSGQGNYEQYF.

This clonotype was detected ten times or more. The chain joins TRBV12-3 or TRBV12-4 to TRBJ2-3; D is perhaps TRBD2 (6 bases). V lost 5 bases, J lost 5 bases, and 20 bases lay in between. CDR3 size: 16 residues. The CDR3 is CASSTPSGGGRDTQYF. The CDR3 region has the DNA TGTGCCAGCAGTACTCCCTCCGGGGGAGGTAGAGATACGCAGTATTTT.

This clonotype has ten or more counts. The rearrangement links TRBV20-1 to TRBJ2-7; the match to TRBD1 covers 10 bases. Trimming cost V 4 bases and J 0 bases; bases outside gene matches: 15. The CDR3 has 18 residues. CDR1 is DFQATT, CDR2 SNEGSKA, per germline (reference sequence). The DNA of the CDR3 is TGCAGTGCTACCCCTGCGGGGACAGGGGTATTTTACTCCTACGAGCAGTACTTC. As protein: CSATPAGTGVFYSYEQYF.

This clonotype was picked up a small number of times. The rearrangement links TRBV7-2 to TRBJ1-3; D remains ambiguous. The CDR3 length is 14 residues. V dropped 3 bases and J dropped 2 bases, with 8 bases sitting between them. Germline assignment: CDR1 SGHTA and CDR2 FQGNSA. CDR3 loop: CASSFGSPGNTIYF. CDR3 nucleotides: TGTGCCAGCAGCTTTGGGAGTCCTGGAAACACCATATATTTT.

This clonotype has a handful of counts. The chain combines TRBV5-1 with TRBJ2-5; tentatively, D is TRBD1 or TRBD2 (5 bases each). V was cut by 7 bases and J by 5 bases, with 18 bases left in between. The CDR3 extends over 14 amino acids. In germline, CDR1 is SGHRS, CDR2 YFSETQ. The CDR3 DNA reads as TGCGCCAGCGCCCCCGGGACGGCGGCGGAGACCCAGTACTTC. Protein product: CASAPGTAAETQYF.

This clonotype was observed at least ten times. The gene calls are TRBV6-5 and TRBJ1-2, with TRBD1 matching 7 bases. The CDR3 length is 14 residues. Per the germline V gene, CDR1 is MNHEY and CDR2 is SVGAGI. The junction had 5 bases not matched to a gene; V was cut back by 0 bases and J by 7 bases. The CDR3 sequence is CASSYSTGSPGYTF. The CDR3 coding sequence is TGTGCCAGCAGTTACTCGACAGGGTCTCCTGGCTACACCTTC.

V usage is TRBV24-1 and J usage is TRBJ1-5, with D possibly matching TRBD1 (5 bases). V shed 6 bases and J shed 5 bases, with 13 bases lying between them. This CDR3 contains 14 residues. In germline, CDR1 is KGHDR, CDR2 SFDVKD. CDR3 region: CATSSALGDQPQHF. DNA of the CDR3: TGTGCCACCAGTTCAGCCTTAGGGGATCAGCCCCAGCATTTT.

In this sample, this clonotype turned up a few times. The chain combines TRBV9 with TRBJ2-7; D possibly corresponds to TRBD1 (6 bases). Germline CDR1 SGDLS, CDR2 YYNGEE. CDR3 length: 15 amino acids. The germline V and J ends were trimmed by 0 bases and 0 bases, with 10 bases remaining between them. The CDR3 loop reads CASSVEPGASYEQYF. CDR3 sequence (DNA): TGTGCCAGCAGCGTAGAGCCAGGGGCCTCCTACGAGCAGTACTTC.

This clonotype was detected a few times. This sequence joins TRBV25-1 and TRBJ1-4; TRBD1 matches at 7 bases. Germline V gives CDR1 MGHDK, CDR2 SYGVNS. Germline trimming cut 1 base from V and 4 bases from J; bases unmatched to any gene: 6. The CDR3 is 16 amino acids. CDR3 sequence reads: CASSESNRGNNEKLFF. CDR3 coding DNA: TGTGCCAGCAGTGAATCCAACAGGGGAAATAATGAAAAACTGTTTTTT. Based on the CDR3 plus reference TRBV25-1 and TRBJ1-4, the full variable domain is EADIYQTPRYLVIGTGKKITLECSQTMGHDKMYWYQQDPGMELHLIHYSYGVNSTEKGDLSSESTVSRIRTEHFPLTLESARPSHTSQYLCASSESNRGNNEKLFFGSGTQLSVL.

The chain is built from TRBV19 and TRBJ1-2, with D tentatively TRBD1 (5 bases). The length of the CDR3 is 15 residues. From germline, CDR1 is LNHDA and CDR2 SQIVND (reference sequence). Trimming removed 8 bases from V and 2 bases from J, with 18 bases in between. The CDR3 nucleotides read TGTGCCAGTCTCCCCTCAGGGACCCACAACTATGGCTACACCTTC. Its protein is CASLPSGTHNYGYTF. Full variable domain (remainder filled in from reference TRBV19 and TRBJ1-2): DGGITQSPKYLFRKEGQNVTLSCEQNLNHDAMYWYRQDPGQGLRLIYYSQIVNDFQKGDIAEGYSVSREKKESFPLTVTSAQKNPTAFYLCASLPSGTHNYGYTFGSGTRLTVV.

The rearrangement joins TRBV12-3 or TRBV12-4 to TRBJ1-1, with D hard to call. V gave up 6 bases and J gave up 4 bases, with 12 bases separating them. The CDR3 extends over 13 amino acids. CDR3 nucleotide sequence: TGTGCCAGCAGATTTTCGGTGGGCACTGAAGCTTTCTTT. This encodes CASRFSVGTEAFF.

This clonotype occurred a few times. The chain links TRBV19 to TRBJ2-7; 7 nucleotides line up with TRBD2. Trimming took 3 bases from V and 3 from J; bases not matched to a gene: 14. In germline, CDR1 is LNHDA, CDR2 SQIVND (reference sequence). This CDR3 has 17 amino acids. The CDR3 DNA is TGTGCCAGTAGTATCCCCTCAAGCGGGGCCCTCTTCTACGAGCAGTACTTC. This encodes CASSIPSSGALFYEQYF. The full variable domain, its missing parts supplied by reference TRBV19 and TRBJ2-7, is DGGITQSPKYLFRKEGQNVTLSCEQNLNHDAMYWYRQDPGQGLRLIYYSQIVNDFQKGDIAEGYSVSREKKESFPLTVTSAQKNPTAFYLCASSIPSSGALFYEQYFGPGTRLTVT.

The genes are TRBV4-1 and TRBJ1-1; no reliable D call. This CDR3 has 15 residues. The germline gives CDR1 MGHRA, CDR2 YSYEKL. Between the trimmed V and J ends, which lost 1 base and 1 base, there was a span of 10 bases. The CDR3 loop is CASSQVQVWNTEAFF. In nucleotides, the CDR3 is TGCGCCAGCAGCCAAGTTCAGGTTTGGAACACTGAAGCTTTCTTT.

This clonotype was observed at least ten times. The chain couples TRBV11-3 to TRBJ2-3; weak D call: TRBD2 (6 bases). Between the trimmed V and J ends, which lost 4 bases and 3 bases, there was a span of 8 bases. Looked up from germline, CDR1 is SGHNT and CDR2 is YENEEA. This CDR3 is built from 13 residues. The CDR3 nucleotides read TGTGCCAGCAGCTCGGAGGGAACAGATACGCAGTATTTT. It is translated as CASSSEGTDTQYF. The variable domain in full, with the rest retrieved from reference TRBV11-3 and TRBJ2-3, is EAGVVQSPRYKIIEKKQPVAFWCNPISGHNTLYWYLQNLGQGPELLIRYENEEAVDDSQLPKDRFSAERLKGVDSTLKIQPAELGDSAVYLCASSSEGTDTQYFGPGTRLTVL.

This clonotype was seen more than once but under ten times. This rearrangement joins TRBV24-1 to TRBJ2-3; D gene uncertain. This CDR3 comprises 14 residues. V lost 3 bases and J 0 bases, leaving 6 bases between the germline ends. Germline V gene lookup returns CDR1 KGHDR and CDR2 SFDVKD. The CDR3 reads CATSDPPSTDTQYF. The CDR3 region has the DNA TGTGCCACCAGTGATCCCCCTAGCACAGATACGCAGTATTTT.